This TCR beta chain comes out of a study of shared clonotypes between healthy human individuals. Study-wide points: About 5% of naive CD4 clonotypes were shared across a few donors. Compared with clonotypes that all four donors shared, non-shared clonotypes had lower generation probabilities.

The protocol was immunoSEQ multiplex PCR, while the TCRdb copy is restricted to in-frame clones and leaves out a portion. The sample lists hundreds of thousands of clones, approximately 95% occurring once. As to this clone: Antigen specificity is unknown.

Cells designated naive CD8 were CD45RO-negative and were positively selected for CCR7, with terminally differentiated effector memory CD45RA+ cells excluded. Germline lookup yields CDR1 MNHEY and CDR2 SMNVEV (reference sequence). The CDR3 runs to 14 residues. V lost 6 bases and J 4 bases, leaving 15 bases between the germline ends. Sequenced sample: naive CD8+ T cells sorted from blood. This TCR came from a woman in her twenties or thirties in good health. This sequence joins TRBV27 and TRBJ1-2; D possibly corresponds to TRBD1 (6 bases). The CDR3, as DNA: TGTGCCAGCAGCACCACAGACAGGAGCTATGGCTACACCTTC. Translated, it gives CASSTTDRSYGYTF.